Listed below are T cell receptor beta chains from one sample, sequenced in a study of graft-versus-host responses after intestinal transplantation. The table came from immunoSEQ multiplex PCR; TCRdb's copy has only in-frame clones and leaves some out. The sample holds 9,500 to 13,000 clones, 76% seen once. The sequenced sample was ileum tissue, obtained 23 days after intestinal transplant. The receptors were gathered from a human patient who received an intestinal transplant, so some T cells may come from the graft donor. CDR3s include the opening cysteine and the closing phenylalanine or tryptophan. The D gene is left open where the match is weak. Size is omitted from some rows. Given values are once, few, many or a class for expanded clones.

TRBJ1-1 | . | TRBV13 | . | TGTGCCAGCAGCCCTCGGAACAAATACACTGAAGCTTTCTTT | CASSPRNKYTEAFF
TRBJ1-6 | few | TRBV7-9 | . | TGTGCCAGCAGCTTTGATCCCGGGTCACCCCTCCACTTT | CASSFDPGSPLHF
TRBJ1-3 | . | TRBV14 | . | TGTGCCAGCAGCCAAGGATGCGGGGATAAGTGGTGGAACACCATATATTTT | CASSQGCGDKWWNTIYF
TRBJ2-1 | . | TRBV11-2 | TRBD2 | TGTGCCAGCAGCTTGGGCGGGAGGGCCCCTGAGCAGTTCTTC | CASSLGGRAPEQFF
TRBJ1-5 | . | TRBV27 | . | TGTGCCAGCAGTTTAAGAGGGTATAGCAATCAGCCCCAGCATTTT | CASSLRGYSNQPQHF
TRBJ1-1 | . | TRBV4-1 | . | TGCGCCAGCAGCCAAATCGGCCACAGGGACACTGAAGCTTTCTTT | CASSQIGHRDTEAFF
TRBJ2-3 | few | TRBV9 | . | TGTGCCAGCAGGGGACTCCTCACAGATACGCAGTATTTT | CASRGLLTDTQYF
TRBJ1-2 | few | TRBV10-2 | . | TGCGCCAGCCACGGAGGAGGAGACCACACCTTC | CASHGGGDHTF
TRBJ2-3 | . | TRBV7-3 | . | TGTGCCAGCAGCTTAATAGGGAGCACAGATACGCAGTATTTT | CASSLIGSTDTQYF
TRBJ2-1 | . | TRBV28 | TRBD1 | TGTGCCAGCAGTTTAACAGGGGGCGCTGGGTACAATGAGCAGTTCTTC | CASSLTGGAGYNEQFF
TRBJ2-5 | . | TRBV2 | TRBD2 | TGTGCCAGCAGTTCCGGGACTAGCGAAGAGACCCAGTACTTC | CASSSGTSEETQYF
TRBJ2-1 | . | TRBV7-9 | . | TGTGCCAGCAGGGCCAGCTCCTACAATGAGCAGTTCTTC | CASRASSYNEQFF
TRBJ1-4 | . | TRBV9 | TRBD1 | TGTGCCAGCAGCGTCACAGGGGCAACTAATGAAAAACTGTTTTTT | CASSVTGATNEKLFF
TRBJ2-5 | . | TRBV27 | . | TGTGCCAGCCAGGGGTTTCCAGGGGATACAGAGACCCAGTACTTC | CASQGFPGDTETQYF
TRBJ2-7 | . | TRBV4-2 | TRBD2 | TGTGCCAGCAGCCAAACGAGCGGGATCTACGAGCAGTACTTC | CASSQTSGIYEQYF
TRBJ2-7 | . | TRBV15 | . | TGTGCCACCAGCAGTTTACTCCTCGGTTACGAGCAGTACTTC | CATSSLLLGYEQYF
TRBJ1-5 | . | TRBV7-8 | . | TGTGCCAGCAGCTTTCGGACCCATAGCAATCAGCCCCAGCATTTT | CASSFRTHSNQPQHF
TRBJ2-1 | . | TRBV2 | . | TGTGCCAGCAGGGTGGGGGGTAACAATGAGCAGTTCTTC | CASRVGGNNEQFF
TRBJ2-4 | . | TRBV6-6 | TRBD1 | TGTGCCAGCAGTTACCGGGGACAGGGGCGGGAGAACATTCAGTACTTC | CASSYRGQGRENIQYF
TRBJ2-1 | once | TRBV5-1 | . | TGCGCCAGCAGCTTCTATCGACGCGGGTGGTTCTTC | CASSFYRRGWFF
TRBJ1-1 | . | TRBV2 | . | TGTGCCAGCAGAAGGAACACTGAAGCTTTCTTT | CASRRNTEAFF
TRBJ1-5 | once | TRBV11-2 | TRBD1 | TGTGCCAGCAGCTTGGGACAGGGAGTCGGTGGCAATCAGCCCCAGCATTTT | CASSLGQGVGGNQPQHF
TRBJ2-3 | once | TRBV5-1 | . | TGCGCCAGCAGTCGAAACAGGGTTAGCGGAGATACGCAGTATTTT | CASSRNRVSGDTQYF
TRBJ2-7 | . | TRBV4-1 | TRBD1 | TGCGCCAGCAGCCCCTTGGACAGGAGCGCCTACGAGCAGTACTTC | CASSPLDRSAYEQYF
TRBJ1-3 | medium-sized | TRBV10-1 | TRBD1 | TGCGCCAGCAGATTAGGGACAGCTGGAAACACCATATATTTT | CASRLGTAGNTIYF
TRBJ2-1 | once | TRBV5-1 | . | TGCGCCAGCAGCTTGACCTCGTACAATGAGCAGTTCTTC | CASSLTSYNEQFF
TRBJ2-1 | . | TRBV12-5 | . | TGTGCTAGTGGTTTGTCAGGCAATGAGCAGTTCTTC | CASGLSGNEQFF
TRBJ2-5 | . | TRBV21-1 | . | TGTGCCAGCAGCAAAGAACGTCTAAGGCAAGAGACCCAGTACTTC | CASSKERLRQETQYF
TRBJ2-7 | . | TRBV10-1 | . | TGCGCCAGCAGTGAGCTCGACAGATTTAGCGAGCAGTACTTC | CASSELDRFSEQYF
TRBJ1-4 | . | TRBV13 | TRBD1 | TGTGCCAGCAGCACCCAGAACAGGGGGCGAGGGGAAAAACTGTTTTTT | CASSTQNRGRGEKLFF
TRBJ2-7 | . | TRBV4-1 | TRBD2 | TGCGCCAGCAGCGCTCTTAGCGGGTCTCCCTACGAGCAGTACTTC | CASSALSGSPYEQYF
TRBJ1-1 | . | TRBV4-3 | TRBD1 | TGCGCCAGCAGCCAAGATCTTAGGGGGCGGATTGAAGCTTTCTTT | CASSQDLRGRIEAFF
TRBJ2-7 | . | TRBV6-5 | TRBD1 | TGTGCCAGCAGTTCCTGGGACAGGGGCAACGAGCAGTACTTC | CASSSWDRGNEQYF
TRBJ2-3 | . | TRBV5-1 | . | TGCGCCAGCAGCGCCGACCTGCCCACAGATACGCAGTATTTT | CASSADLPTDTQYF
TRBJ2-1 | . | TRBV19 | . | TGTGCCAGTAGTATCCTTCTAGGGGGGAGCAATGAGCAGTTCTTC | CASSILLGGSNEQFF
TRBJ2-1 | . | TRBV29-1 | . | TGCAGCGTTCCAGGCAGGGGTGAGCAGTTCTTC | CSVPGRGEQFF
TRBJ1-5 | . | TRBV7-2 | TRBD1 | TGTGCCAGCAGCCAGGACAGGGTCCCTCAGCCCCAGCATTTT | CASSQDRVPQPQHF
TRBJ2-7 | . | TRBV5-1 | . | TGCGCCAGCAGCTTTTGGTTGCACTATGAGCAGTACTTC | CASSFWLHYEQYF
TRBJ2-7 | . | TRBV16 | TRBD2 | TGTGCCAGCAGCCAATCGTCCCAGCGGGACCTCTCCTACGAGCAGTACTTC | CASSQSSQRDLSYEQYF
TRBJ2-3 | . | TRBV5-1 | TRBD2 | TGCGCCAGCAGAGGGACTAGCGGAAATACGCAGTATTTT | CASRGTSGNTQYF
TRBJ2-1 | once | TRBV7-8 | TRBD1 | TGTGCCAGCAGACCCCCCGGGACAGGGGTCCTTGAGCAGTTCTTC | CASRPPGTGVLEQFF
TRBJ2-7 | . | TRBV7-3 | . | TGTGCCAGCAGCCAAACGGTGAGCCCGGGACAAATCTACGAGCAGTACTTC | CASSQTVSPGQIYEQYF
TRBJ1-2 | . | TRBV7-8 | TRBD1 | TGTGCCAGCAGCATAAACAGGGGGCATGGCTACACCTTC | CASSINRGHGYTF
TRBJ2-4 | . | TRBV4-1 | . | TGCGCCAGCAACCTTACGCCGGGACGGAACATTCAGTACTTC | CASNLTPGRNIQYF
TRBJ2-3 | once | TRBV19 | TRBD2 | TGTGCCAGTAGTACAGAGGATAGCGGGAGATCGGATACGCAGTATTTT | CASSTEDSGRSDTQYF
TRBJ2-7 | . | TRBV2 | . | TGTGCCAGAAACTACATAACAGGGTATCGGACCTACGAGCAGTACTTC | CARNYITGYRTYEQYF
TRBJ2-3 | . | TRBV29-1 | TRBD2 | TGCAGCGTTGTGACCCTAGCGGGAAACACAGATACGCAGTATTTT | CSVVTLAGNTDTQYF
TRBJ2-1 | . | TRBV21-1 | . | TGTGCCAGCAGGGGAACGGTAGCACACCATTCCGACAATGAGCAGTTCTTC | CASRGTVAHHSDNEQFF
TRBJ1-1 | . | TRBV7-9 | . | TGTGCCAGCAGCTTTACCGGGGCGAACACTGAAGCTTTCTTT | CASSFTGANTEAFF
TRBJ2-7 | once | TRBV20-1 | . | TGCAGTGCGAGCGACAGCTACGAGCAGTACTTC | CSASDSYEQYF